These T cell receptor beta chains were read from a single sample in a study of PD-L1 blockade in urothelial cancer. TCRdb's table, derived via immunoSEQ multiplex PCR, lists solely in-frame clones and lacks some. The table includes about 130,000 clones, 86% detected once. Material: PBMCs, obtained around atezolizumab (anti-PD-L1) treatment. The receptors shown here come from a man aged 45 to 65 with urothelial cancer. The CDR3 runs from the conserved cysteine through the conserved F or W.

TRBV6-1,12,CASGQSNQPQHF
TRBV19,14,CASSGTGNTGELFF
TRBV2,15,CASRLTAGSYNEQFF
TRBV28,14,CASSQGGRAYGYTF
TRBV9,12,CASSASSYGYTF
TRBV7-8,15,CASSQGGVAKNIQYF
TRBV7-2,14,CASSLFPRTDTQYF
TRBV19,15,CASSTQVNLARGYTF
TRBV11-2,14,CASSLVGDRYGYTF
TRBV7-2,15,CASSFKWEGSYEQYF
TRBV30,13,CAWSVVRGIEAFF
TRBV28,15,CASTTPRERKDTQYF
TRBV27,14,CASSRGGADEKLFF
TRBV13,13,CASSTQESYGYTF
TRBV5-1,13,CASNSPGANVLTF
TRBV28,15,CASMTGGSGANVLTF
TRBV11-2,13,CASSLSTNYGYTF
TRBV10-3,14,CAISERQGNYEQYF
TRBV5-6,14,CASSFSGYNQPQHF
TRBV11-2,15,CASSLGRGRSYEQYF
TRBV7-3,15,CASSSGTGVVLEQFF
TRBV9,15,CASSLSGRYTGELFF
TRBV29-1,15,CSVEGQAGGVNEQFF
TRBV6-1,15,CASRGAGTSQETQYF
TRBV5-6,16,CASSYLTGGSTDTQYF
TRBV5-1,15,CASSLRELSDYGYTF
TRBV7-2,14,CASSLGGQQETQYF
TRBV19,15,CASSPETGGRYGYTF
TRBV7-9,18,CASSSPVGASGRSYEQYF
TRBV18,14,CASSPGRITGELFF
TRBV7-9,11,CASSLKHEAFF
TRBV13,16,CASSEGERSYNSPLHF
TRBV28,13,CASSLWRAYEQYF
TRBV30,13,CAWSKTSGNEQFF
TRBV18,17,CASSNDRGLVNTGELFF
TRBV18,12,CASSPLDTEAFF
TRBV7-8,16,CASSPPDSRITYEQYF
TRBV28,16,CASASGGANGNTEAFF
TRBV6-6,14,CAITGGRATDTQYF
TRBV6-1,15,CASSVGSGETGELFF
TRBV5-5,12,CASSWTSSEQFF
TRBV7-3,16,CASSLLAGGLTGELFF
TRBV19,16,CASSPWTSGSTGELFF
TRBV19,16,CASSTRGAGSSYEQYF
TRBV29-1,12,CSVEGLRRELFF
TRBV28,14,CAGTSSGPPYEQYF
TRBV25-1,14,CASSKTGGTYGYTF
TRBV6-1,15,CASDKDRGGYQPQHF
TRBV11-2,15,CASRPGQGAGYEQYF
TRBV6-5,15,CASSPQGLVPGELFF